This T cell receptor (beta chain) emerged from a study of blood T cell repertoires in COVID-19. Enrollees, about 18 to 90 years old, lived in approximately 25 US areas. Each participant's cohort was designated according to participant-reported clinical history. The method was immunoSEQ multiplex PCR; TCRdb's version includes in-frame clones alone and lacks a portion of them. Among about 220,000 clones listed, 80% to 90% were seen once. Germline V gives CDR1 MNHNS, CDR2 SASEGT. The CDR3 extends over 14 amino acids. Deletions cut 2 bases from V and 5 bases from J, with 12 bases between. The rearrangement uses TRBV6-1 and TRBJ1-1; TRBD1 is a possible D gene (5 bases). Sequences were obtained from PBMCs or T cells enriched from blood (not recorded which). The sequence came from a woman in her forties or fifties who had been exposed to COVID-19. The CDR3 sequence: CASSEMAGRTEAFF. The CDR3 bases are TGTGCCAGCAGTGAAATGGCAGGGAGGACTGAAGCTTTCTTT.